Shown below are 5 T cell receptor beta chains from a single sample sequenced in a study of T cells after yellow fever vaccination. TCRdb processed the 5' RACE reads anew with MiXCR; each CDR3 protein has one entry. This table has 250,000 to 300,000 distinct CDR3 sequences, about 5.2% appearing once. The starting material was CD4+ T cells sorted from PBMCs, obtained on the day of the yellow fever booster vaccination. All receptors derive from a man between 18 and 35 years old who received the YFV17D yellow fever vaccine.

This clonotype has a handful of counts. This sequence joins TRBV24-1 and TRBJ2-5; tentatively, D is TRBD1 or TRBD2 (5 bases each). V was pared by 3 bases and J by 0 bases, with 13 bases between. There are 16 residues in the CDR3. CDR1 is KGHDR, CDR2 SFDVKD, per germline. The CDR3 DNA reads as TGTGCCACCAGTGATCGGGGCTCTAAGTACCAAGAGACCCAGTACTTC. Encoded protein: CATSDRGSKYQETQYF.

The CDR3 is CASSDTLAGGQETQYF. CDR3 bases: TGTGCCAGCAGTGATACCCTAGCGGGGGGGCAAGAGACCCAGTACTTC. The gene calls are TRBV6-1 and TRBJ2-5; 12 bases agree with TRBD2. V was clipped by 3 bases and J by 2 bases; unmatched bases: 4. This CDR3 has 16 residues. The germline gives CDR1 MNHNS, CDR2 SASEGT.

This clonotype has ten or more counts. V is TRBV4-1 and J is TRBJ2-1; 15 nucleotides align to TRBD2. Germline CDR1 is MGHRA and CDR2 is YSYEKL. J was trimmed by 2 bases and V by 3 bases; bases with no gene match: 5. The CDR3 consists of 18 residues. DNA for the CDR3: TGCGCCAGCAGCCAGGGACTAGCGGGGGGCAGGGCCTACAATGAGCAGTTCTTC. Its translation: CASSQGLAGGRAYNEQFF.

Ten or more counts support this clonotype. The rearrangement joins TRBV7-6 to TRBJ2-5, with D perhaps matching TRBD2 (6 bases). This CDR3 has 13 residues. Trimming took 3 bases from V and 7 from J, leaving 12 bases between them. Germline values: CDR1 SGHVS, CDR2 FNYEAQ. In nucleotides, the CDR3 is TGTGCCAGCAGCTTTGGGCGGGAAGGGACCCAGTACTTC. Residues: CASSFGREGTQYF.

This clonotype has a count of ten or more. The chain couples TRBV6-2 or TRBV6-3 to TRBJ1-5; tentative D call: TRBD1 (6 bases). CDR3 length equals 13 residues. CDR1 and CDR2 from the germline V gene are MNHEY and SVGEGT. V was pared by 5 bases and J by 6 bases, with 11 bases between. The CDR3 region has the DNA TGTGCCAGCAGTCCTTGGACAGTTCAGCCCCAGCATTTT. It codes for CASSPWTVQPQHF.